This TCR beta chain was sequenced during a study of CD8 T cells in Susac syndrome. The multiple sclerosis controls consisted of treatment-naive patients with relapsing-remitting disease, either stable or active. V gave up 6 bases and J gave up 6 bases, with 14 bases separating them. This CDR3 is 13 amino acids long. Germline CDR1 reads GTSNPN; CDR2 reads SVGIG (reference sequence). Study-level points and caveats: Only a relatively small number of individuals were included in the TCR sequencing and HLA analysis.

On this clonotype: Antigen specificity is unknown.

The authors reverse transcribed roughly 0.5 to 1 ug RNA with random hexamers. TCR beta CDR3 was amplified by immunoSEQ multiplex PCR. This amplification extended across 54 Vbeta and 13 Jbeta segments. TCRdb re-called the immunoSEQ multiplex PCR reads through MiXCR, storing one row per CDR3 protein. The data show 400,000 to 550,000 distinct CDR3 sequences, 75% to 90% seen once. The receptor's source is a human donor with multiple sclerosis. The V and J genes are TRBV30 and TRBJ1-4, with a weak D call TRBD1 (5 bases). The sequencing input was CD8+ T cells from PBMCs. The CDR3 reads CACLGLGHEKLFF. The CDR3 nucleotides are TGTGCCTGCTTGGGACTTGGCCATGAAAAACTGTTTTTT. Full variable domain (remainder filled in from reference TRBV30 and TRBJ1-4): SQTIHQWPATLVQPVGSPLSLECTVEGTSNPNLYWYRQAAGRGLQLLFYSVGIGQISSEVPQNLSASRPQDRQFILSSKKLLLSDSGFYLCACLGLGHEKLFFGSGTQLSVL.